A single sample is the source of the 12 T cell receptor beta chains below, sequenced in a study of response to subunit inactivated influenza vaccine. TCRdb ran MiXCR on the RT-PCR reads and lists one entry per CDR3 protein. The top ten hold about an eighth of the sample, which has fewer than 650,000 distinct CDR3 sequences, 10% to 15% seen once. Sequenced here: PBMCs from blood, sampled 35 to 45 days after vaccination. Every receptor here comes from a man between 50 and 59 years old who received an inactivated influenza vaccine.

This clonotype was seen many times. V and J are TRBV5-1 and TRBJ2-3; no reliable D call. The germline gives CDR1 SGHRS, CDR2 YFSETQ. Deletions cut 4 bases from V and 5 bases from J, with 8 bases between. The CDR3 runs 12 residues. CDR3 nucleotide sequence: TGCGCCAGCAGCCTCACGGAAGATACGCAGTATTTT. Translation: CASSLTEDTQYF.

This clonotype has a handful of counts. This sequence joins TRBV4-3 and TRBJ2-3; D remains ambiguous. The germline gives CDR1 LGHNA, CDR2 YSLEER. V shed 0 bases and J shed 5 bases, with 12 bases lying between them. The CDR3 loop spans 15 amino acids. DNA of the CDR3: TGCGCCAGCAGCCAAGAGTTTTCCTTACGAGATACGCAGTATTTT. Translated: CASSQEFSLRDTQYF.

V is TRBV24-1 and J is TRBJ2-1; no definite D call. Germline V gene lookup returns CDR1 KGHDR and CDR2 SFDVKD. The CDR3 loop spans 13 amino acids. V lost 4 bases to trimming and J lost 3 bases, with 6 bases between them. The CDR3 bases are TGTGCCACCAGTGACAGTCTCTACAATGAGCAGTTCTTC. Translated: CATSDSLYNEQFF.

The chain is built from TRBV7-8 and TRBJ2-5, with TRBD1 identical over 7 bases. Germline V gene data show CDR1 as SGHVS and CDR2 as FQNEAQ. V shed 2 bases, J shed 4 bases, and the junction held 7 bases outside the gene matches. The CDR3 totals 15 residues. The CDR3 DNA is TGTGCCAGCAGCTTAAAGGGGACAGTGGTAGAGACCCAGTACTTC. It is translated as CASSLKGTVVETQYF.

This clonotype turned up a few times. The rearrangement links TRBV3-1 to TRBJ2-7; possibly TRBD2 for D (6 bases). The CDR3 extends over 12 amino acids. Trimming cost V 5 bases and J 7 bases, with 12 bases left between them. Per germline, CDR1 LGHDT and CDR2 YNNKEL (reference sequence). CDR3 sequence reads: CASSSGTWEQYF. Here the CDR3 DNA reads TGTGCCAGCAGCTCTGGGACTTGGGAGCAGTACTTC.

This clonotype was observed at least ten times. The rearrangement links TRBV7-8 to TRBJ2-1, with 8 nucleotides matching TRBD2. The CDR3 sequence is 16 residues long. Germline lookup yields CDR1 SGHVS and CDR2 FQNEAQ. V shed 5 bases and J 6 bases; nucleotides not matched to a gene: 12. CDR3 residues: CASSPALREGPNEQFF. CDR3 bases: TGTGCCAGCAGCCCGGCCCTCCGGGAGGGCCCCAATGAGCAGTTCTTC.

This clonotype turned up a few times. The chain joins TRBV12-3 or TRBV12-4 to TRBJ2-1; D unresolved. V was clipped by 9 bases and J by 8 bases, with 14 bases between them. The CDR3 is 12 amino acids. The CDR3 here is CASDIRPHEQFF. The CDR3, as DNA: TGTGCCAGTGACATCAGGCCCCATGAGCAGTTCTTC.

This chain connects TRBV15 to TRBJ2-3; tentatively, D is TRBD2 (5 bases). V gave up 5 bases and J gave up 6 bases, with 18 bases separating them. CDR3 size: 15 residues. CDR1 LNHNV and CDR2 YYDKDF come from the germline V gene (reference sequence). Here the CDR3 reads CATSLTRGSADTQYF. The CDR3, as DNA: TGTGCCACCAGCCTTACCCGAGGGAGTGCGGATACGCAGTATTTT.

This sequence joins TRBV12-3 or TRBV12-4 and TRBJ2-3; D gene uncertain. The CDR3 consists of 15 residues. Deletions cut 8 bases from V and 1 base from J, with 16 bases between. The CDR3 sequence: CASGGPLTRTDTQYF. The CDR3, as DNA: TGTGCCAGCGGCGGCCCCCTGACCCGCACAGATACGCAGTATTTT.

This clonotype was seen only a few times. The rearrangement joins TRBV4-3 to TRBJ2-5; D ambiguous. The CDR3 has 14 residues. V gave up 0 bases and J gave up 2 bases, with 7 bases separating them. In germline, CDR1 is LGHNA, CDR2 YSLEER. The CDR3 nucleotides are TGCGCCAGCAGCCAAGATTACGGGCAAGAGACCCAGTACTTC. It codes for CASSQDYGQETQYF.

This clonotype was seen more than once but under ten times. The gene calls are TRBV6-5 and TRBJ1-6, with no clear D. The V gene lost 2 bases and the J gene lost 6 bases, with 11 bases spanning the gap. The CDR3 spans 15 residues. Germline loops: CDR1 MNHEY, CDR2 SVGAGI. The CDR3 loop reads CASSYDGSGNSPLHF. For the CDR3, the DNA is TGTGCCAGCAGTTACGATGGGTCCGGTAATTCACCCCTCCACTTT.

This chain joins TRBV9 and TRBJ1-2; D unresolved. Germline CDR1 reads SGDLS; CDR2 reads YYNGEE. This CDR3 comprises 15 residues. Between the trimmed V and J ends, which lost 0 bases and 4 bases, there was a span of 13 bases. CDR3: CASSVGDLALYGYTF. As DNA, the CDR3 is TGTGCCAGCAGCGTAGGTGACTTAGCGCTCTATGGCTACACCTTC.